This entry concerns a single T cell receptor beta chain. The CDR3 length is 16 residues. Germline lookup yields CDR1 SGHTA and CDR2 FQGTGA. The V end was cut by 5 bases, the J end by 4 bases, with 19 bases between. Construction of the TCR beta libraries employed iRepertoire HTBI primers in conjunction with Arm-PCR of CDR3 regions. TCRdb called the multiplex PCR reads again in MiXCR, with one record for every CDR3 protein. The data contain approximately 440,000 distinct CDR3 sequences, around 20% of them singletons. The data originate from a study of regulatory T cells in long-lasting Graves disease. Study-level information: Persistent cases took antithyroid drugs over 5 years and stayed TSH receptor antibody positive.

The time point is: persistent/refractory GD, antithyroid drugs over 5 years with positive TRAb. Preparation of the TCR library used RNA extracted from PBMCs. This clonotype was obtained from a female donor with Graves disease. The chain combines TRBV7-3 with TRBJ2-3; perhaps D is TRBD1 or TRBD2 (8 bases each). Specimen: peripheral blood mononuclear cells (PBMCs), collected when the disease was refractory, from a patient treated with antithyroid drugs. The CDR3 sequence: CASSVGQGAGADTQYF. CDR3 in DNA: TGTGCCAGCAGCGTAGGACAGGGAGCGGGAGCAGATACGCAGTATTTT.